These 21 T cell receptor beta chains share one sample of origin, sequenced in a study of T cells in localized non-small cell lung cancer. TCRdb's copy holds only in-frame clones and misses some; the assay was immunoSEQ multiplex PCR. The data contain some 1,500 clones, about 20% of them singletons. The material sequenced was normal lung tissue next to the tumor, taken before any cancer treatment. These receptors were collected from a woman between 40 and 69 years old with stage I lung adenocarcinoma.

This clone was counted only a few times. The chain recombines TRBV30 with TRBJ2-6; unclear D gene. V gave up 3 bases and J gave up 0 bases, with 9 bases separating them. Germline loops: CDR1 GTSNPN, CDR2 SVGIG (reference sequence). CDR3 size: 15 residues. CDR3 nucleotides: TGTGCCTGGAGCCTCCTCCTCTCTGGGGCCAACGTCCTGACTTTC. The encoded protein is CAWSLLLSGANVLTF.

By frequency in the sample, this clone is medium-sized. The gene calls are TRBV28 and TRBJ1-6; unclear D gene. Germline V CDR1 and CDR2: MDHEN, SYDVKM. V was trimmed by 3 bases and J by 0 bases, leaving 18 bases between them. The CDR3 has 19 residues. The CDR3 nucleotides are TGTGCCAGCAGTTTGCCTCCCGGCAGGCTGAGCTCCTATAATTCACCCCTCCACTTT. Translating it yields CASSLPPGRLSSYNSPLHF.

V usage is TRBV30 and J usage is TRBJ2-3; either TRBD1 or TRBD2 may supply D (6 bases each). Per the germline V gene, CDR1 is GTSNPN and CDR2 is SVGIG (reference sequence). V was shortened by 0 bases and J by 0 bases, with 7 bases between the two germline ends. The CDR3 covers 14 residues. The DNA for the CDR3 is TGTGCCTGGAGTGTAGGGGGGAGCACAGATACGCAGTATTTT. It encodes CAWSVGGSTDTQYF. Variable domain in full (rest from reference TRBV30 and TRBJ2-3): SQTIHQWPATLVQPVGSPLSLECTVEGTSNPNLYWYRQAAGRGLQLLFYSVGIGQISSEVPQNLSASRPQDRQFILSSKKLLLSDSGFYLCAWSVGGSTDTQYFGPGTRLTVL.

The chain recombines TRBV11-3 with TRBJ1-6; 12 bases align to TRBD1. The CDR3 contains 15 residues. The J segment lost 10 bases and the V segment lost 0 bases, leaving 1 base of the junction unmatched. Germline CDR1 reads SGHNT; CDR2 reads YENEEA. CDR3 sequence: CASSLEGQGASPLHF. In DNA form, the CDR3 reads TGTGCCAGCAGCTTAGAGGGACAGGGGGCATCACCCCTCCACTTT.

Within the sample, this clone is medium-sized. Other DNA sequences from this sample encode an identical CDR3 as well. The CDR3 region has the DNA TGTGCCAGCAGTTTTCTAGCGGGTACCGATACGCAGTATTTT. This codes for CASSFLAGTDTQYF. The V gene is TRBV28, the J gene TRBJ2-3, with 8 bases fitting TRBD2. Germline CDR1 and CDR2: MDHEN and SYDVKM. V was pared by 3 bases and J by 6 bases, with 5 bases of the junction left unmatched. The CDR3 sequence is 14 residues long.

This clone has a handful of counts. CDR3 nucleotide sequence: TGTGCCAGCAGTCGGACACGGGAAGGCTACACCTTC. Translation gives CASSRTREGYTF. The V gene is TRBV6-8, the J gene TRBJ1-2, with a tentative D call TRBD1 (5 bases). V was trimmed by 5 bases and J by 8 bases, leaving 12 bases between them. This CDR3 is 12 amino acids long. CDR1 is MNHGY and CDR2 is SAAAGT in the germline V gene.

This clone was counted only a few times. The chain uses TRBV11-3 and TRBJ1-6, with 7 bases lining up with TRBD1. This CDR3 contains 17 residues. Germline V lookup: CDR1 SGHNT, CDR2 YENEEA. The V gene end was trimmed by 6 bases and the J gene end by 0 bases; junction bases not matched to a gene: 8. The CDR3 spells CASSSHRGSSYNSPLHF. The CDR3 DNA reads as TGTGCCAGCAGTAGTCACAGGGGTAGCTCCTATAATTCACCCCTCCACTTT.

The V call is TRBV2, the J call TRBJ2-5; perhaps TRBD1 as D (6 bases). The CDR3 totals 14 residues. Germline V gene data show CDR1 as SNHLY and CDR2 as FYNNEI. V lost 6 bases and J 2 bases, leaving 13 bases between the germline ends. The CDR3 DNA reads as TGTGCCAGCAGGGAACGGACAGCTCAAGAGACCCAGTACTTC. Its translation is CASRERTAQETQYF.

V is TRBV9 and J is TRBJ1-6; D unclear. The CDR3 totals 15 residues. Germline CDR1 and CDR2: SGDLS and YYNGEE. V was trimmed by 0 bases and J by 0 bases, leaving 4 bases between them. Written as DNA, the CDR3 is TGTGCCAGCAGCGTAGGGAGCTCCTATAATTCACCCCTCCACTTT. It is translated as CASSVGSSYNSPLHF.

This rearrangement joins TRBV10-1 to TRBJ1-2; D might be TRBD1 (5 bases). In germline, CDR1 is WNHNN, CDR2 SYGVQD (reference sequence). V was cut by 9 bases and J by 4 bases, with 9 bases left in between. This CDR3 comprises 11 residues. The CDR3 loop is CARGVGYGYTF. CDR3 bases: TGCGCCAGGGGGGTCGGCTATGGCTACACCTTC.

Within the sample, this clone is hyperexpanded. The gene calls are TRBV11-3 and TRBJ1-1, with D tentatively TRBD1 (5 bases). Germline CDR1 and CDR2: SGHNT and YENEEA. The ends were cut back, 3 bases at V and 0 bases at J, with 8 bases in the middle. The CDR3 covers 14 residues. CDR3 nucleotides: TGTGCCAGCAGCTTGACAGATATGAACACTGAAGCTTTCTTT. Its protein product is CASSLTDMNTEAFF.

The chain uses TRBV15 and TRBJ1-2; no clear D. The CDR3 totals 16 residues. CDR1 is LNHNV and CDR2 is YYDKDF in the germline V gene (reference sequence). V was cut by 1 base and J by 0 bases, with 12 bases left in between. The chain's CDR3 is CATSRGSGTSNYGYTF. CDR3 nucleotide sequence: TGTGCCACCAGCAGAGGCTCCGGCACCTCTAACTATGGCTACACCTTC.

This clone was detected a few times. The V call is TRBV6-8, the J call TRBJ1-2; 11 bases map to TRBD1. The CDR3 consists of 17 residues. Germline CDR1 and CDR2: MNHGY and SAAAGT. The junction had 13 bases not matched to a gene; V was cut back by 1 base and J by 9 bases. The CDR3 spells CASSYWGRGTGGSRYTF. The DNA for the CDR3 is TGTGCCAGCAGTTACTGGGGCCGCGGGACAGGGGGTTCACGCTACACCTTC.

The gene calls are TRBV25-1 and TRBJ1-2; 8 bases match TRBD1. The length of the CDR3 is 15 residues. The germline CDR1 and CDR2 sequences are MGHDK and SYGVNS. V was clipped by 3 bases and J by 2 bases; unmatched bases: 5. The CDR3 sequence: CASSERQGANYGYTF. CDR3 nucleotides: TGTGCCAGCAGTGAGAGGCAGGGGGCAAACTATGGCTACACCTTC.

This clone was seen only once. The chain couples TRBV25-1 to TRBJ1-1; TRBD1 matches 9 bases. V dropped 6 bases and J dropped 4; count of bases not matched to a gene: 6. Germline CDR1 MGHDK, CDR2 SYGVNS. The CDR3 covers 14 residues. Written as DNA, the CDR3 is TGTGCCAGCAGAGGGACAGGGACGGGCACTGAAGCTTTCTTT. This translates into CASRGTGTGTEAFF.

This clone occurred a few times. The rearrangement uses TRBV29-1 and TRBJ2-1; 7 bases map to TRBD2. The CDR3 consists of 13 residues. V was clipped by 4 bases and J by 4 bases; unmatched bases: 4. Germline V gene sequence: CDR1 SQVTM, CDR2 ANQGSEA. The CDR3 loop is CSVGGGGYNEQFF. The CDR3 DNA is TGCAGCGTTGGTGGGGGGGGTTACAATGAGCAGTTCTTC.

The J gene is TRBJ2-1, the V gene TRBV12-5; possibly TRBD1 for D (6 bases). The CDR3 consists of 14 residues. Between the trimmed V and J ends, which lost 2 bases and 8 bases, there was a span of 13 bases. Germline loops: CDR1 LGHNT, CDR2 FRNRAP. The DNA for the CDR3 is TGTGCTAGTGGTTTGAGCCAGGGGTGGGATGAGCAGTTCTTC. It is translated as CASGLSQGWDEQFF.

This clone was found a few times. V is TRBV6-8 and J is TRBJ2-7; TRBD1 aligns across 8 bases. This CDR3 comprises 14 residues. Germline loops: CDR1 MNHGY, CDR2 SAAAGT. V shed 5 bases, J shed 2 bases, and the junction held 5 bases outside the gene matches. The CDR3: CASSRTGPPYEQYF. DNA for the CDR3: TGTGCCAGCAGTCGGACAGGGCCTCCCTACGAGCAGTACTTC.

This clone was counted a few times. This rearrangement joins TRBV6-8 to TRBJ1-3; D remains ambiguous. This CDR3 contains 14 residues. Per germline, CDR1 MNHGY and CDR2 SAAAGT. The V gene lost 6 bases and the J gene lost 0 bases, with 9 bases spanning the gap. CDR3 nucleotide sequence: TGTGCCAGCAGGAACGAACCCTCTGGAAACACCATATATTTT. Translated: CASRNEPSGNTIYF.

The genes are TRBV5-1 and TRBJ2-7; TRBD2 matches 9 bases. The V segment lost 4 bases and the J segment 4 bases; nucleotides outside the gene matches: 6. The CDR3 loop spans 14 amino acids. Germline V lookup: CDR1 SGHRS, CDR2 YFSETQ. This CDR3 is CASSTPGLAYEQYF. Here the CDR3 DNA reads TGCGCCAGCAGCACACCGGGACTAGCTTACGAGCAGTACTTC.

The chain is built from TRBV6-4 and TRBJ2-5; D not resolved. CDR3 length: 11 residues. The V gene's germline CDR1 is MRHNA and CDR2 SNTAGT. V was clipped by 5 bases and J by 5 bases, with 6 bases between them. The CDR3 region has the DNA TGTGCCAGCAGTTACGGGGAGACCCAGTACTTC. It encodes CASSYGETQYF.